The clone carrying this T cell receptor (beta chain) was seen a handful of times. In the source study's methods: Amplified reference gene primers provided the basis for estimating nucleated cell counts. Clones were read by immunoSEQ multiplex PCR, and TCRdb kept only the in-frame ones, dropping some. V, J and clone size are those of that table, while D and trimming were read from the DNA. Counted here are approximately 290,000 clones, about 89% occurring once; the ten biggest clones make up 0.7% to 0.9%. This sample was taken from a study of blood T cell repertoires in COVID-19. At the level of the study: Sample material is recorded as cDNA or gDNA derived from T cells, B-cell-depleted T cells, or PBMCs.

The sample was peripheral blood. This sequence was found in a young man with acute or convalescent COVID-19.

CDR3 in amino acids: CASSLIQGFSGNTIYF. CDR3 bases: TGTGCCAGCAGCTTAATCCAGGGGTTCTCTGGAAACACCATATATTTT. V gene TRBV7-8 combines with J gene TRBJ1-3; perhaps TRBD1 as D (6 bases). Germline CDR1 reads SGHVS; CDR2 reads FQNEAQ. The CDR3 extends over 16 amino acids. V shed 2 bases and J shed 0 bases, with 11 bases lying between them.